The 8 T cell receptor beta chains below were found in one sample sequenced in a study of blood T cell repertoires in COVID-19. Data came from immunoSEQ multiplex PCR; TCRdb stores just in-frame clones and leaves some out. The repertoire holds around 160,000 clones, 70% to 90% seen once, with around 8% in the top ten. Material for sequencing was peripheral blood. All receptors come from a woman aged 60 to 75 with COVID-19, enrolled during active disease.

This rearrangement joins TRBV29-1 to TRBJ1-1; TRBD1 agrees at 11 bases. Germline-derived CDR1 and CDR2 are SQVTM and ANQGSEA. CDR3 length: 14 amino acids. The V gene end was trimmed by 3 bases and the J gene end by 5 bases; junction bases not matched to a gene: 5. CDR3 residues: CSVDFRDRGTEAFF. CDR3 sequence (DNA): TGCAGCGTTGACTTCCGGGACAGGGGGACTGAAGCTTTCTTT.

The rearrangement uses TRBV5-1 and TRBJ1-6; possibly TRBD1 for D (6 bases). Germline values: CDR1 SGHRS, CDR2 YFSETQ. This CDR3 contains 15 residues. Trimming took 7 bases from V and 3 from J, leaving 14 bases between them. CDR3 sequence: CASHPGVVYNSPLHF. CDR3 DNA: TGCGCCAGCCACCCAGGGGTTGTCTATAATTCACCCCTCCACTTT.

The chain couples TRBV14 to TRBJ1-1; 7 bases match TRBD1. J lost 4 bases, V lost 1 base, and 9 bases had no gene match. Germline lookup yields CDR1 SGHDN and CDR2 FVKESK. CDR3 size: 16 residues. Written as DNA, the CDR3 is TGTGCCAGCAGCCAAGTAGGGGGACAGCAGGGCACTGAAGCTTTCTTT. Its protein is CASSQVGGQQGTEAFF. Supplemented by reference TRBV14 and TRBJ1-1, the full variable domain reads EAGVTQFPSHSVIEKGQTVTLRCDPISGHDNLYWYRRVMGKEIKFLLHFVKESKQDESGMPNNRFLAERTGGTYSTLKVQPAELEDSGVYFCASSQVGGQQGTEAFFGQGTRLTVV.

CDR3 in DNA: TGTGCCAGCAGCCGAGGGGTAGCGGGGGCGCCCGGTACGCAGTATTTT. Protein product: CASSRGVAGAPGTQYF. The chain joins TRBV3-1 (or the pseudogene TRBV3-2) to TRBJ2-3; TRBD2 agrees at 9 bases. Looked up from germline, CDR1 is LGHDT and CDR2 is YNNKEL (reference sequence). Losses at the gene ends were 4 bases for V and 8 bases for J; bases not matched to a gene: 13. CDR3 length: 16 amino acids.

This clone was seen a handful of times. The gene calls are TRBV11-2 and TRBJ2-3, with 7 bases aligning to TRBD2. CDR3 length: 15 residues. V was pared by 2 bases and J by 3 bases, with 5 bases of the junction left unmatched. Germline V gene lookup returns CDR1 SGHAT and CDR2 FQNNGV. CDR3 DNA: TGTGCCAGCAGCTTACCAGCGGGGAGTACAGATACGCAGTATTTT. It translates to CASSLPAGSTDTQYF.

The V gene is TRBV5-5, the J gene TRBJ1-1, with D possibly TRBD1 on 5 matching bases. The germline V gene has CDR1 SGHKS and CDR2 YYEKEE (reference sequence). The CDR3 length is 14 residues. The germline V and J ends were trimmed by 4 bases and 5 bases, with 15 bases remaining between them. The CDR3 reads CASSTDGGGTEAFF. The CDR3 region has the DNA TGTGCCAGCAGCACCGATGGGGGGGGAACTGAAGCTTTCTTT.

V and J are TRBV6-1 and TRBJ1-3; weak D call: TRBD1 (6 bases). V lost 3 bases to trimming and J lost 0 bases, with 18 bases between them. CDR3 length: 18 amino acids. The germline V gene has CDR1 MNHNS and CDR2 SASEGT. DNA of the CDR3: TGTGCCAGCAGTGATCCCAGGGGACGTCGTCTCTCTGGAAACACCATATATTTT. It yields the protein CASSDPRGRRLSGNTIYF.

This clone was observed a single time. The chain links TRBV27 to TRBJ1-4; maybe TRBD1 (6 bases). V was shortened by 0 bases and J by 5 bases, with 10 bases between the two germline ends. This CDR3 is built from 15 residues. The V gene's germline CDR1 is MNHEY and CDR2 SMNVEV (reference sequence). CDR3 amino acids: CASSLSSGVNEKLFF. The CDR3 DNA sequence: TGTGCCAGCAGTTTATCATCAGGGGTAAATGAAAAACTGTTTTTT.